The 14 T cell receptor beta chains presented below share a single source sample, sequenced in a study of cytomegalovirus exposure and HLA in healthy donors. 13 Jbeta primers and 60 Vbeta primers were used for the PCR. Data came from immunoSEQ multiplex PCR; TCRdb stores just in-frame clones and leaves some out. The profile shows around 140,000 clones, 72% of them singletons. Sequencing used PBMCs. These receptors all stem from a man aged 45-65 years in good health and CMV-seropositive.

The chain joins TRBV29-1 to TRBJ1-2; D is ambiguous. Germline V CDR1 and CDR2: SQVTM, ANQGSEA. The length of the CDR3 is 13 residues. V was shortened by 2 bases and J by 3 bases, with 10 bases between the two germline ends. CDR3 loop: CSVESGLDYGYTF. The CDR3 region has the DNA TGCAGCGTTGAAAGCGGGTTGGACTATGGCTACACCTTC.

The rearrangement joins TRBV18 to TRBJ2-5, with a tentative D call TRBD2 (6 bases). The last part of the DNA fits TRBJ2-7 better; the J call may be wrong. The CDR3 runs to 14 residues. Germline V gene lookup returns CDR1 KGHSH and CDR2 LQKENI. Here the CDR3 reads CASSPGGVPYEQYF. CDR3 in DNA: TGTGCCAGCTCACCAGGAGGGGTCCCCTACGAGCAGTACTTC.

J is TRBJ1-3 and V is TRBV4-3; D call uncertain. V dropped 0 bases and J dropped 0 bases, with 6 bases sitting between them. Germline V gene lookup returns CDR1 LGHNA and CDR2 YSLEER. The CDR3 spans 15 residues. CDR3 in DNA: TGCGCCAGCAGCCAAGACAGAAACTCTGGAAACACCATATATTTT. This codes for CASSQDRNSGNTIYF.

This clone has a handful of counts. DNA for the CDR3: TGTGCCAGCAGTTACTCCAGGAAACCGAATTCACCCCTCCACTTT. Its translation: CASSYSRKPNSPLHF. The chain links TRBV6-5 to TRBJ1-6; D ambiguous. V lost 0 bases to trimming and J lost 7 bases, with 10 bases between them. Germline assignment: CDR1 MNHEY and CDR2 SVGAGI. CDR3 length: 15 residues.

The chain links TRBV19 to TRBJ1-1; 9 nucleotides agree with TRBD1. Germline trimming cut 7 bases from V and 6 bases from J; bases unmatched to any gene: 9. This CDR3 has 14 residues. The germline V gene encodes CDR1 LNHDA and CDR2 SQIVND (reference sequence). The CDR3, as DNA: TGTGCCAGTAATCCGAACAGGGGGCTTTCTGAAGCTTTCTTT. The encoded protein is CASNPNRGLSEAFF.

V is TRBV15 and J is TRBJ1-2; 10 nucleotides agree with TRBD1. There are 14 residues in the CDR3. Looked up from germline, CDR1 is LNHNV and CDR2 is YYDKDF (reference sequence). J gave up 5 bases and V 9 bases, and 9 bases lay outside the gene matches. The CDR3 here is CATSDRGGSYGYTF. The CDR3 DNA follows: TGTGCCACTTCGGACAGGGGGGGATCATATGGCTACACCTTC. Combining the CDR3 with reference TRBV15 and TRBJ1-2 gives the whole variable domain DAMVIQNPRYQVTQFGKPVTLSCSQTLNHNVMYWYQQKSSQAPKLLFHYYDKDFNNEADTPDNFQSRRPNTSFCFLDIRSPGLGDTAMYLCATSDRGGSYGYTFGSGTRLTVV.

The rearrangement uses TRBV2 and TRBJ1-2, with no clear D. The CDR3 contains 15 residues. V lost 2 bases to trimming and J lost 5 bases, with 15 bases between them. Germline loops: CDR1 SNHLY, CDR2 FYNNEI. The CDR3 sequence is CASSEWAGPSYGYTF. The CDR3 bases are TGTGCCAGCAGTGAATGGGCAGGCCCCTCTTATGGCTACACCTTC.

CDR3 amino acids: CASAAGGTSTDTQYF. CDR3 bases: TGTGCCAGCGCGGCCGGCGGGACTAGCACAGATACGCAGTATTTT. V is TRBV6-5 and J is TRBJ2-3; a possible D gene is TRBD2 (6 bases). Per germline, CDR1 MNHEY and CDR2 SVGAGI. The CDR3 spans 15 residues. Between the trimmed V and J ends, which lost 8 bases and 0 bases, there was a span of 15 bases.

The CDR3 DNA follows: TGTGCTAGTGGTTTCCCCGAGGCCGGAACCTACGAGCAGTACTTC. Protein product: CASGFPEAGTYEQYF. The rearrangement links TRBV12-5 to TRBJ2-7; the D is unclear. The CDR3 is 15 amino acids. V lost 3 bases to trimming and J lost 2 bases, with 14 bases between them. CDR1 and CDR2 from the germline V gene are LGHNT and FRNRAP.

The DNA of the CDR3 is TGTGCCAGCAGCTTAGGCCTCGGGACACTCTCCACAGATACGCAGTATTTT. It yields the protein CASSLGLGTLSTDTQYF. V is TRBV11-2 and J is TRBJ2-3, with a tentative D call TRBD1 (6 bases). CDR3 length: 17 amino acids. The V end was cut by 1 base, the J end by 2 bases, with 16 bases between. Germline V gene sequence: CDR1 SGHAT, CDR2 FQNNGV.

This chain connects TRBV29-1 to TRBJ2-5; tentative D call: TRBD1 (6 bases). V lost 4 bases, J lost 5 bases, and 14 bases lay in between. Germline CDR1 is SQVTM and CDR2 is ANQGSEA. The length of the CDR3 is 13 residues. The CDR3 protein is CSVAHRARETQYF. The CDR3 bases are TGCAGCGTTGCACACAGGGCTCGCGAGACCCAGTACTTC.

Only a few counts were recorded for this clone. The chain is built from TRBV6-6 and TRBJ2-5, with D possibly TRBD2 on 6 matching bases. Germline V gene lookup returns CDR1 MNHNY and CDR2 SVGAGI (reference sequence). The CDR3 consists of 15 residues. V lost 5 bases and J lost 2, with 15 bases in between. The CDR3 sequence is CASSPPARGQETQYF. The CDR3, as DNA: TGTGCCAGCAGTCCACCTGCGCGGGGACAAGAGACCCAGTACTTC.

The chain is built from TRBV15 and TRBJ2-5, with D tentatively TRBD1 (5 bases). This CDR3 is built from 21 residues. Looked up from germline, CDR1 is LNHNV and CDR2 is YYDKDF (reference sequence). Deletions cut 5 bases from V and 2 bases from J, with 33 bases between. The CDR3 DNA is TGTGCCACCAGCGGGAAGCCTTATGAAGGGGAAATCTTACTTACACAAGAGACCCAGTACTTC. Translating it yields CATSGKPYEGEILLTQETQYF.

V usage is TRBV5-5 and J usage is TRBJ1-2, with 11 bases lining up with TRBD1. The CDR3 spans 16 residues. Looked up from germline, CDR1 is SGHKS and CDR2 is YYEKEE (reference sequence). Trimming took 0 bases from V and 6 from J; bases not matched to a gene: 7. In nucleotides, the CDR3 is TGTGCCAGCAGCTTGGGGACGGACAGGGGGCGCGATGGCTACACCTTC. It translates to CASSLGTDRGRDGYTF.